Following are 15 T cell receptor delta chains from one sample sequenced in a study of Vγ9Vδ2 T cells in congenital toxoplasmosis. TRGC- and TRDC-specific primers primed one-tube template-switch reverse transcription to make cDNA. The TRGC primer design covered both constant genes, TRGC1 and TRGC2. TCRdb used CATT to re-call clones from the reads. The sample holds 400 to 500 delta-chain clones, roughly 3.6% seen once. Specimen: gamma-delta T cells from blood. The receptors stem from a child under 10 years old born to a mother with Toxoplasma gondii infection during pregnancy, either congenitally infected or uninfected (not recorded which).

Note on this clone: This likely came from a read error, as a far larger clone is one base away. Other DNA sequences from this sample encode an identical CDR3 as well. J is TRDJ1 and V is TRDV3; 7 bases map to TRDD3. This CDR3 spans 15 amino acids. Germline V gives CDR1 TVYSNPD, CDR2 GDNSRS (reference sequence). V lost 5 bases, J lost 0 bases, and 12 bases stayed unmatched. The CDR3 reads CAQGIGDSDTDKLIF. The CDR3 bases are TGTGCCCAGGGGATAGGGGATTCCGACACCGATAAACTCATCTTT.

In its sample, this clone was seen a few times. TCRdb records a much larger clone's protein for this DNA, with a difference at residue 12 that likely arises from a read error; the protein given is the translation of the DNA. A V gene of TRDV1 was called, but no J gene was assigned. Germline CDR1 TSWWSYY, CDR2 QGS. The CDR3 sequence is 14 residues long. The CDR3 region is CALGEISDTDKHIF. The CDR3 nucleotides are TGTGCTCTTGGGGAAATCTCAGACACCGATAAACACATCTTT.

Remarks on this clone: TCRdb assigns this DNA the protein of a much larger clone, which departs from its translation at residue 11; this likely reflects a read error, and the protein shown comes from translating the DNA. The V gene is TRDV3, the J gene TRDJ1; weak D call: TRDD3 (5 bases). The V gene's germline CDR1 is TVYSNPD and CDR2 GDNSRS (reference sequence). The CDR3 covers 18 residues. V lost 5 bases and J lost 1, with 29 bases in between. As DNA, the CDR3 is TGTGCCCGAGGGCAGAGCTCTGTGAATACGGAATGCACCGATAAACTCATCTTT. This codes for CARGQSSVNTECTDKLIF.

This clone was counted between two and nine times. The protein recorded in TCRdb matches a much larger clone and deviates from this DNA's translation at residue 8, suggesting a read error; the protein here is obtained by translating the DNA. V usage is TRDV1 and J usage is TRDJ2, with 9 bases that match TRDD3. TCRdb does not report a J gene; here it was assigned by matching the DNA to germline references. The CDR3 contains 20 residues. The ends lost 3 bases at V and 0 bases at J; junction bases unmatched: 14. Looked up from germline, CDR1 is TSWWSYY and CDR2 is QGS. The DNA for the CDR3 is TGTGCTCTTGGGGACCTCAGGGACTGGGGGACCCCCTCTTTGACAGCACAACTCTTCTTT. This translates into CALGDLRDWGTPSLTAQLFF.

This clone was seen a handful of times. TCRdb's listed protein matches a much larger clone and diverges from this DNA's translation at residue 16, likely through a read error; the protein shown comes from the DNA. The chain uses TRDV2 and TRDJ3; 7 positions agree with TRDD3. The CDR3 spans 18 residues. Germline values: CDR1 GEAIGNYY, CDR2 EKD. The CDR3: CACDVLGTSSWDTRQIFF. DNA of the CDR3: TGTGCCTGTGACGTACTGGGGACTAGCTCCTGGGACACCCGACAGATATTTTTC.

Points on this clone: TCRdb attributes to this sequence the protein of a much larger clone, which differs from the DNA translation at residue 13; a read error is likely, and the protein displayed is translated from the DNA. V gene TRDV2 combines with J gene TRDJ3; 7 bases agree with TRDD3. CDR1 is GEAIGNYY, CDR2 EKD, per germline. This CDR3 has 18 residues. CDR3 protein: CACDVLGTSSWDPRQMFF. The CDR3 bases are TGTGCCTGTGACGTACTGGGGACTAGCTCCTGGGACCCCCGACAGATGTTTTTC.

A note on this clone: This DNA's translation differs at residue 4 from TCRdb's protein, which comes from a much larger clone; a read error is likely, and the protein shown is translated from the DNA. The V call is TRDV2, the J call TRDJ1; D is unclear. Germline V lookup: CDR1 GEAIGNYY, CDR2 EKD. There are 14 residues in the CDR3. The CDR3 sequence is CACVTVGRHNKLIF. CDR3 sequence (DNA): TGTGCCTGTGTCACCGTCGGACGACACAATAAACTCATCTTT.

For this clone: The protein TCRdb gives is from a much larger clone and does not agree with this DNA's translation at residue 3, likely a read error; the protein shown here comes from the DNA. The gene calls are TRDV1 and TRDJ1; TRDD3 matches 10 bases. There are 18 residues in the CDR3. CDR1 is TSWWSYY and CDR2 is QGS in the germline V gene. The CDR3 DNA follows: TGTGCTATTGGGGAAACCAGACTGGGGGATCCGTACACCGATAAACTCATCTTT. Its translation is CAIGETRLGDPYTDKLIF.

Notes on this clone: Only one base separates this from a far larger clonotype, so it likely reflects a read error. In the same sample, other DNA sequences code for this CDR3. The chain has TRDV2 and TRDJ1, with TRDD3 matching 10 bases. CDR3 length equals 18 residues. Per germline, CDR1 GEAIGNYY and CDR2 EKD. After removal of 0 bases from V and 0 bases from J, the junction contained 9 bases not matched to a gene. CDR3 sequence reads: CACDTAAGGYANTDKLIF. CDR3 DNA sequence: TGTGCCTGTGACACCGCTGCAGGGGGATACGCTAACACCGATAAACTCATCTTT.

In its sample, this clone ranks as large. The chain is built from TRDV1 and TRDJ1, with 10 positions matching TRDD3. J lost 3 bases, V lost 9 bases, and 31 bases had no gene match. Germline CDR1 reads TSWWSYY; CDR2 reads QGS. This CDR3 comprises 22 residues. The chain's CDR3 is CALFYPGAFPVLGDEEADKLIF. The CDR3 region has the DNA TGTGCTCTCTTTTATCCGGGAGCCTTCCCCGTACTGGGGGATGAAGAGGCCGATAAACTCATCTTT.

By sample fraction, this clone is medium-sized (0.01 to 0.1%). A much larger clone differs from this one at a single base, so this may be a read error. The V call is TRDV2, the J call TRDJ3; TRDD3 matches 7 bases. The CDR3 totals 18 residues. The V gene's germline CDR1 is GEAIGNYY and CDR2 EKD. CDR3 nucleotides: TGTGCCAGTGACGTACTGGGGACTAGCTCCTGGGACACCCGACAGATGTTTTTC. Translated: CASDVLGTSSWDTRQMFF.

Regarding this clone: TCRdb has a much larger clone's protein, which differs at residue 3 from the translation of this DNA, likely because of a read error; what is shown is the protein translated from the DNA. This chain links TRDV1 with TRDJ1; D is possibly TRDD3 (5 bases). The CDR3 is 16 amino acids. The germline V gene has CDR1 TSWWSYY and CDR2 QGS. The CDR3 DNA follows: TGTGCTCGTGGGGAACGAAGCTGGGCCGAGGGCAATAAACTCATCTTT. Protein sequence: CARGERSWAEGNKLIF.

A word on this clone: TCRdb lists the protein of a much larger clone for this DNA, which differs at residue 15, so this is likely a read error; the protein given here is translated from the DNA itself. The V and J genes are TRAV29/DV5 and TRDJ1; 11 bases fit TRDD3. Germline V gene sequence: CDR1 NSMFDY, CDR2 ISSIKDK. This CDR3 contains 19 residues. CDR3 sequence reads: CAARHPLRLGDMGTVKLIF. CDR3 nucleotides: TGTGCAGCAAGGCACCCCCTACGACTGGGGGATATGGGGACCGTTAAACTCATCTTT. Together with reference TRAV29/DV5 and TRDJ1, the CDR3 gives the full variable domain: DQQVKQNSPSLSVQEGRISILNCDYTNSMFDYFLWYKKYPAEGPTFLISISSIKDKNEDGRFTVFLNKSAKHLSLHIVPSQPGDSAVYFCAARHPLRLGDMGTVKLIFGKGTRVTVEP.

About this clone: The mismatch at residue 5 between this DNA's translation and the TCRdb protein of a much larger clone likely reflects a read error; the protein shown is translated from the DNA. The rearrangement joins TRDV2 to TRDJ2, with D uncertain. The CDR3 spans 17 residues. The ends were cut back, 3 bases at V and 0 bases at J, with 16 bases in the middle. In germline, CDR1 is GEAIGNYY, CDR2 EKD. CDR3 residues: CACDALEGPPLTAQLFF. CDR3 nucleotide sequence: TGTGCCTGTGACGCTTTAGAGGGACCCCCTTTGACAGCACAACTCTTCTTT.

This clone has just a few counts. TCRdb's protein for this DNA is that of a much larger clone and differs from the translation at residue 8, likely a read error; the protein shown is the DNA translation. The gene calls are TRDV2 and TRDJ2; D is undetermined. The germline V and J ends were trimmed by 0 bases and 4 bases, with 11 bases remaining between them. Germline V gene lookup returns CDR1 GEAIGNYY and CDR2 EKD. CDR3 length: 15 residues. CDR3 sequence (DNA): TGTGCCTGTGACACCGTCACAAACCAGACAGCACAACTCTTCTTT. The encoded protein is CACDTVTNQTAQLFF.